This section outlines one TCR beta chain sequence together with its context. These data are taken from a study of blood T cell repertoires in COVID-19. Study-level background: COVID-19 samples from acute and convalescent phases originated in the United States, Italy and Spain. T cells, B-cell-depleted T cells, or PBMCs provided the cDNA or gDNA that served as material.

The CDR3 is made up of 13 amino acids. Trimming stripped 6 bases from V and 2 bases from J, with 11 bases between. Per the original data handling: Using reference gene primer amplification, nucleated cell counts were estimated. Measured with immunoSEQ multiplex PCR; TCRdb has only the in-frame clones, and not every one. Clone size and the V and J calls come from that table; the DNA yielded D and trimming. The sample lists approximately 280,000 clones, over 75% occurring once. The specimen was peripheral blood. The sequence came from a man aged 50-60 years with active or convalescent COVID-19. The rearrangement links TRBV12-3 or TRBV12-4 to TRBJ2-7; weak D call: TRBD1 (6 bases). The CDR3: CASSYRETYEQYF. For the CDR3, the DNA is TGTGCCAGCAGCTACAGGGAAACCTACGAGCAGTACTTC.